These T cell receptor beta chains were read from a single sample in a study of T cell clonotyping in hematopoietic cell transplantation. Method: immunoSEQ multiplex PCR; TCRdb's copy keeps in-frame clones and lacks some. Here the sample spans roughly 17,000 clones, 92% being singletons. Sequencing was carried out using peripheral blood mononuclear cells. The receptors were gathered from a man aged 35 to 55 in good health. Some clones in this sample may be carry-over from other donors' samples. CDR3s include the opening cysteine and the closing phenylalanine or tryptophan. The order of the fields is J gene, V gene, D gene, clone size, CDR3 DNA, CDR3 protein. A D gene is named only where the DNA matches it firmly. Size is stated for part of the rows, as once, few or many counts, or as a class when the clone is expanded.

J: TRBJ2-1
V: TRBV11-2
D: NA
size: NA
DNA: TGTGCCAGCAGATCACCTAGCTCCTACAATGAGCAGTTCTTC
CDR3: CASRSPSSYNEQFF

J: TRBJ2-7
V: TRBV5-1
D: NA
size: NA
DNA: TGCGCCAGCAGCTTGGTATACAGCAATGTATACGAGCAGTACTTC
CDR3: CASSLVYSNVYEQYF

J: TRBJ2-1
V: TRBV10-3
D: TRBD2
size: NA
DNA: TGTGCCACCCGGACTAGCGGGAGTTCCTACAATGAGCAGTTCTTC
CDR3: CATRTSGSSYNEQFF

J: TRBJ1-1
V: TRBV29-1
D: NA
size: NA
DNA: TGCAGCGTTGACATGGTCACTGAAGCTTTCTTT
CDR3: CSVDMVTEAFF

J: TRBJ1-2
V: TRBV5-1
D: NA
size: once
DNA: TGCGCCAGCACCCACGACCCCACCGAGGGTGGCTACACCTTC
CDR3: CASTHDPTEGGYTF

J: TRBJ1-6
V: TRBV4-3
D: TRBD1
size: few
DNA: TGCGCCAGCAGCCGGGACAGGGGGTTGTCACCCCTCCACTTT
CDR3: CASSRDRGLSPLHF

J: TRBJ2-7
V: TRBV6-1
D: NA
size: NA
DNA: TGTGCCAGCAGTGAACCATACGAGCAGTACTTC
CDR3: CASSEPYEQYF

J: TRBJ1-1
V: TRBV9
D: NA
size: NA
DNA: TGTGCCAGCAGCGCCACAGAGGGGTCGACTGAAGCTTTCTTT
CDR3: CASSATEGSTEAFF

J: TRBJ1-1
V: TRBV30
D: NA
size: NA
DNA: TGTGCCTGGAAGAGGGTTGGCGGTACTGAAGCTTTCTTT
CDR3: CAWKRVGGTEAFF

J: TRBJ2-1
V: TRBV7-2
D: TRBD2
size: NA
DNA: TGTGCCAGCAGCTCTGGGGGGGTACAATTCTTC
CDR3: CASSSGGVQFF

J: TRBJ2-7
V: TRBV25-1
D: NA
size: NA
DNA: TGTGCCAGCATTGGGGGGAGCTCCTACGAGCAGTACTTC
CDR3: CASIGGSSYEQYF

J: TRBJ2-3
V: TRBV29-1
D: TRBD2
size: NA
DNA: TGCAGCGTCCTGACTAGCGGGATCTCCACAGATACGCAGTATTTT
CDR3: CSVLTSGISTDTQYF

J: TRBJ2-2
V: TRBV9
D: TRBD2
size: NA
DNA: TGTGCCAGCAGCGTAGGCAGTCAGCGGGAGATCACCGGGGAGCTGTTTTTT
CDR3: CASSVGSQREITGELFF

J: TRBJ2-7
V: TRBV9
D: TRBD2
size: NA
DNA: TGTGCCAGCAGCGCCAGTAGCGGGAGTATTTACGAGCAGTACTTC
CDR3: CASSASSGSIYEQYF

J: TRBJ1-6
V: TRBV29-1
D: NA
size: NA
DNA: TGCAGCGTTCGGGAGGGGGATTCACCCCTCCACTTT
CDR3: CSVREGDSPLHF

J: TRBJ2-7
V: TRBV30
D: NA
size: NA
DNA: TGTGCCTGGAGCGCGGGATACGAGCAGTACTTC
CDR3: CAWSAGYEQYF

J: TRBJ2-3
V: TRBV29-1
D: TRBD2
size: NA
DNA: TGCAGCGTTGAAGGGACTAGCACCACAGATACGCAGTATTTT
CDR3: CSVEGTSTTDTQYF

J: TRBJ1-2
V: TRBV7-8
D: NA
size: NA
DNA: TGTGCCAGCAGCTTAGGTGGGCAGGGCAGACCAAACTATGGCTACACCTTC
CDR3: CASSLGGQGRPNYGYTF

J: TRBJ1-1
V: TRBV7-2
D: NA
size: NA
DNA: TGTGCCAGCAGCACTAACAGAGGAAACACTGAAGCTTTCTTT
CDR3: CASSTNRGNTEAFF

J: TRBJ2-7
V: TRBV27
D: NA
size: NA
DNA: TGTGCCAGCAGGTTACAGCCCCAGTCCTACGAGCAGTACTTC
CDR3: CASRLQPQSYEQYF

J: TRBJ2-3
V: TRBV2
D: TRBD2
size: NA
DNA: TGTGCCAGCAGGGGACTAGCGGGAAATACGCAGTATTTT
CDR3: CASRGLAGNTQYF

J: TRBJ1-5
V: TRBV6-5
D: NA
size: once
DNA: TGTGCCAGCAGTTTAATTGGGGGGGATCAGCCCCAGCATTTT
CDR3: CASSLIGGDQPQHF

J: TRBJ2-1
V: TRBV29-1
D: TRBD2
size: NA
DNA: TGCAGCGTGGAGGGACTAGCGGGCTACAATGAGCAGTTCTTC
CDR3: CSVEGLAGYNEQFF

J: TRBJ2-2
V: TRBV7-7
D: NA
size: NA
DNA: TGTGCTAGCAGCGACTTACCGAACACCGGGGAGCTGTTTTTT
CDR3: CASSDLPNTGELFF

J: TRBJ1-1
V: TRBV7-6
D: TRBD1
size: NA
DNA: TGTGCCAGCAGCTTGACAGGGGACACTGAAGCTTTCTTT
CDR3: CASSLTGDTEAFF

J: TRBJ2-5
V: TRBV11-3
D: NA
size: NA
DNA: TGTGCCAGCAGCTTATCAGGGAGCCAAGAGACCCAGTACTTC
CDR3: CASSLSGSQETQYF

J: TRBJ2-1
V: TRBV7-3
D: NA
size: NA
DNA: TGTGCCAGCAGCTTGGGGTCCCTCCACAATGAGCAGTTCTTC
CDR3: CASSLGSLHNEQFF

J: TRBJ2-1
V: TRBV5-1
D: NA
size: NA
DNA: TGCGCCAGCAGCCAATACGGCAGGGGCTCCTACAATGAGCAGTTCTTC
CDR3: CASSQYGRGSYNEQFF

J: TRBJ1-1
V: TRBV2
D: NA
size: NA
DNA: TGTGCCAGCAGTGAAGCCCAGCTAAACACTGAAGCTTTCTTT
CDR3: CASSEAQLNTEAFF

J: TRBJ2-6
V: TRBV19
D: NA
size: few
DNA: TGTGCCAGTGGGGAGTATGGGGCCAACGTCCTGACTTTC
CDR3: CASGEYGANVLTF

J: TRBJ2-1
V: TRBV30
D: NA
size: NA
DNA: TGTGCCTGGAGTGGGTTAGATGAGCAGTTCTTC
CDR3: CAWSGLDEQFF

J: TRBJ1-2
V: TRBV28
D: NA
size: NA
DNA: TGTGCCAGCAGTTTATCGGACAGATCCTATGGCTACACCTTC
CDR3: CASSLSDRSYGYTF

J: TRBJ1-1
V: TRBV29-1
D: TRBD1
size: NA
DNA: TGCAGCGGGACAGGGACGAACACTGAAGCTTTCTTT
CDR3: CSGTGTNTEAFF

J: TRBJ2-7
V: TRBV4-3
D: NA
size: NA
DNA: TGCGCCAGCAGCCAAGACCCGGGGGGTCCAGGGGCGACCTACGAGCAGTACTTC
CDR3: CASSQDPGGPGATYEQYF

J: TRBJ1-4
V: TRBV29-1
D: TRBD1
size: NA
DNA: TGCAGCGCCAAATACAGGGGAGGGGAAAAACTGTTTTTT
CDR3: CSAKYRGGEKLFF